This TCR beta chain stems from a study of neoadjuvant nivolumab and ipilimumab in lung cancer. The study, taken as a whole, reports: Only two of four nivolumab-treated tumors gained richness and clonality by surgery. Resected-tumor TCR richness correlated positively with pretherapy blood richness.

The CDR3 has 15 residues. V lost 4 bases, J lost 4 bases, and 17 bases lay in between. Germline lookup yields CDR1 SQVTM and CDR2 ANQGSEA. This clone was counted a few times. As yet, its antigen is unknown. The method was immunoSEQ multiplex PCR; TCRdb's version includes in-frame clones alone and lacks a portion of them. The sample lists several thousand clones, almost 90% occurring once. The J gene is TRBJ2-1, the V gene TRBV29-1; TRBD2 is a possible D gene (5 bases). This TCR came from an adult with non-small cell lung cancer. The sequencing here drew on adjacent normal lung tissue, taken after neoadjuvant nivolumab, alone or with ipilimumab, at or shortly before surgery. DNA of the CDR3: TGCAGCGTTGTTAGCGTAGCGACCATTTACAATGAGCAGTTCTTC. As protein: CSVVSVATIYNEQFF.